Below, 21 T cell receptor beta chains from the same sample are listed, as sequenced in a study of T cell responses to AZD1222 COVID-19 vaccine. Clones were read by immunoSEQ multiplex PCR, and TCRdb kept only the in-frame ones, dropping some. The sample has nearly 80,000 clones, over 75% seen once; the top ten hold roughly a fifth. The sample here was peripheral blood, taken on day 0 of AZD1222 vaccination. These receptors were collected from an adult in good health.

This clone was observed a single time. J is TRBJ1-5 and V is TRBV15, with 8 bases identical to TRBD1. The CDR3 sequence is 15 residues long. V shed 5 bases and J 2 bases; nucleotides not matched to a gene: 5. Germline V gene lookup returns CDR1 LNHNV and CDR2 YYDKDF (reference sequence). CDR3 nucleotide sequence: TGTGCCACCAGCTTTGGACAGGGAGGCAATCAGCCCCAGCATTTT. Translated, it gives CATSFGQGGNQPQHF.

The V call is TRBV30, the J call TRBJ2-2, with 16 bases lining up with TRBD2. There are 18 residues in the CDR3. Trimming took 4 bases from V and 4 from J; bases not matched to a gene: 9. The germline CDR1 and CDR2 sequences are GTSNPN and SVGIG (reference sequence). CDR3 in amino acids: CAWKPGLAGGHRTGELFF. DNA of the CDR3: TGTGCCTGGAAACCGGGACTAGCGGGAGGGCATCGCACCGGGGAGCTGTTTTTT. The whole variable domain, remainder taken from reference TRBV30 and TRBJ2-2, is SQTIHQWPATLVQPVGSPLSLECTVEGTSNPNLYWYRQAAGRGLQLLFYSVGIGQISSEVPQNLSASRPQDRQFILSSKKLLLSDSGFYLCAWKPGLAGGHRTGELFFGEGSRLTVL.

The V gene is TRBV9, the J gene TRBJ2-3; TRBD1 aligns across 8 bases. Germline assignment: CDR1 SGDLS and CDR2 YYNGEE. Unmatched junction bases numbered 5, after V lost 0 bases and J lost 5 bases. The CDR3 runs to 15 residues. Written as DNA, the CDR3 is TGTGCCAGCAGCGTAGGGGGGACAGGTCGAGATACGCAGTATTTT. It is translated as CASSVGGTGRDTQYF.

This clone was seen once. The chain carries TRBV18 and TRBJ2-7, with 9 bases fitting TRBD2. Germline loops: CDR1 KGHSH, CDR2 LQKENI. The CDR3 sequence is 15 residues long. V gave up 4 bases and J gave up 2 bases; unmatched junction bases: 6. CDR3 sequence: CASSRSGRDPYEQYF. Written as DNA, the CDR3 is TGTGCCAGCTCACGTAGCGGGAGAGACCCCTACGAGCAGTACTTC.

V is TRBV29-1 and J is TRBJ2-2, with TRBD1 as a possible D gene (6 bases). Germline-derived CDR1 and CDR2 are SQVTM and ANQGSEA. V lost 7 bases and J lost 5, with 11 bases in between. The CDR3 contains 12 residues. The CDR3 is CSGGTSTGELFF. The CDR3 DNA is TGCAGCGGGGGGACATCTACCGGGGAGCTGTTTTTT.

The chain links TRBV19 to TRBJ1-1; tentative D call: TRBD1 (5 bases). Germline V gene lookup returns CDR1 LNHDA and CDR2 SQIVND (reference sequence). V was cut by 7 bases and J by 2 bases, with 17 bases left in between. CDR3 length: 15 amino acids. CDR3 residues: CASTPGGYKNTEAFF. The CDR3 coding sequence is TGTGCCAGTACCCCCGGGGGTTACAAAAACACTGAAGCTTTCTTT.

CDR3 nucleotides: TGTGCCAGTAGTACCGGACAGGGGAGCGACGGCTACACCTTC. Protein sequence: CASSTGQGSDGYTF. V usage is TRBV19 and J usage is TRBJ1-2; 9 nucleotides agree with TRBD1. Germline values: CDR1 LNHDA, CDR2 SQIVND (reference sequence). This CDR3 is built from 14 residues. The J segment lost 8 bases and the V segment lost 4 bases, leaving 8 bases of the junction unmatched.

The chain carries TRBV5-1 and TRBJ1-5; D is unclear. Per germline, CDR1 SGHRS and CDR2 YFSETQ. V was shortened by 2 bases and J by 5 bases, with 8 bases between the two germline ends. This CDR3 comprises 13 residues. CDR3 in amino acids: CASSLSTDQPQHF. The DNA for the CDR3 is TGCGCCAGCAGCTTAAGCACAGATCAGCCCCAGCATTTT.

The V call is TRBV5-1, the J call TRBJ2-3; possibly TRBD1 or TRBD2 for D (5 bases each). The germline gives CDR1 SGHRS, CDR2 YFSETQ. The CDR3 loop spans 15 amino acids. V was shortened by 4 bases and J by 0 bases, with 12 bases between the two germline ends. The CDR3 sequence is CASSPRDGSTDTQYF. The CDR3 DNA reads TGCGCCAGCAGCCCCCGGGACGGCAGCACAGATACGCAGTATTTT.

This sequence joins TRBV19 and TRBJ2-4; D is possibly TRBD1 or TRBD2 (5 bases each). The CDR3 extends over 14 amino acids. The V gene's germline CDR1 is LNHDA and CDR2 SQIVND (reference sequence). Trimming pared 4 bases from V and 10 bases from J, leaving 17 bases between. CDR3: CASSTGTSSSIQYF. In nucleotides, the CDR3 is TGTGCCAGTAGTACAGGGACGTCGTCTTCGATTCAGTACTTC.

This clone was picked up one time. The CDR3 spells CASSLDSDNEQFF. CDR3 nucleotide sequence: TGTGCCAGCAGCCTAGACAGTGACAATGAGCAGTTCTTC. V and J are TRBV7-7 and TRBJ2-1; D possibly corresponds to TRBD1 (5 bases). Germline CDR1 reads SSHAT; CDR2 reads FNYEAQ (reference sequence). This CDR3 contains 13 residues. V lost 5 bases and J lost 5, with 10 bases in between.

This chain links TRBV10-3 with TRBJ1-1; 7 bases align to TRBD1. Trimming took 6 bases from V and 8 from J; bases not matched to a gene: 9. The CDR3 is made up of 13 amino acids. Germline V gene lookup returns CDR1 ENHRY and CDR2 SYGVKD. The CDR3 is CAIRPTGEEEAFF. Written as DNA, the CDR3 is TGTGCCATCAGACCCACAGGGGAGGAGGAAGCTTTCTTT.

V is TRBV5-4 and J is TRBJ2-1, with 12 bases fitting TRBD2. J was trimmed by 2 bases and V by 5 bases; bases with no gene match: 5. Germline-derived CDR1 and CDR2 are SGHNT and YYREEE (reference sequence). The CDR3 sequence is 16 residues long. DNA for the CDR3: TGTGCCAGCAGGCCCGGGACTAGCGGGCCCTACAATGAGCAGTTCTTC. Translated, it gives CASRPGTSGPYNEQFF.

This clone was detected only once. The chain is built from TRBV4-1 and TRBJ2-1, with 8 bases aligning to TRBD2. With 3 bases clipped from V and 0 bases from J, the junction kept 4 bases outside the gene matches. CDR1 and CDR2 (germline): MGHRA, YSYEKL. The CDR3 has 16 residues. DNA of the CDR3: TGCGCCAGCAGCCAGGCGACTAGCGACTCCTACAATGAGCAGTTCTTC. It encodes CASSQATSDSYNEQFF.

J is TRBJ1-5 and V is TRBV7-2; D is perhaps TRBD1 (5 bases). The length of the CDR3 is 15 residues. Germline V gene data show CDR1 as SGHTA and CDR2 as FQGNSA. The V gene lost 1 base and the J gene lost 3 bases, with 10 bases spanning the gap. The CDR3 sequence is CASSLGAGSNQPQHF. The CDR3 DNA reads TGTGCCAGCAGCTTAGGAGCAGGGTCCAATCAGCCCCAGCATTTT.

The rearrangement joins TRBV28 to TRBJ1-2; 9 nucleotides agree with TRBD1. Trimming took 4 bases from V and 0 from J; bases not matched to a gene: 12. The CDR3 runs to 18 residues. Germline assignment: CDR1 MDHEN and CDR2 SYDVKM. CDR3 in DNA: TGTGCCAGCAGTTCCTCCCCCGGGACAGGGTACCCTAACTATGGCTACACCTTC. This codes for CASSSSPGTGYPNYGYTF.

The V call is TRBV2, the J call TRBJ1-2, with D hard to call. This CDR3 region has 13 residues. Germline V CDR1 and CDR2: SNHLY, FYNNEI. Trimming took 8 bases from V and 5 from J, leaving 15 bases between them. The CDR3 is CASLRVEGYGYTF. Written as DNA, the CDR3 is TGTGCCAGCTTACGAGTAGAGGGATATGGCTACACCTTC.

The V call is TRBV7-8, the J call TRBJ2-7; 10 bases are a match to TRBD1. The CDR3 loop spans 16 amino acids. The germline CDR1 and CDR2 sequences are SGHVS and FQNEAQ. V was clipped by 1 base and J by 5 bases; unmatched bases: 8. DNA for the CDR3: TGTGCCAGCAGCTTAGAGGTGACAGGGGGCGCGGACGAGCAGTACTTC. Protein: CASSLEVTGGADEQYF.

This chain uses TRBV2 with TRBJ2-7, with 10 bases matching TRBD2. The trim removed 6 bases at V and 0 bases at J, leaving 5 bases unmatched. Per germline, CDR1 SNHLY and CDR2 FYNNEI. This CDR3 contains 15 residues. The CDR3 sequence: CASSLAGGISYEQYF. CDR3 coding DNA: TGTGCCAGCAGCTTAGCGGGGGGTATCTCCTACGAGCAGTACTTC.

This clone was counted between two and nine times. V usage is TRBV5-1 and J usage is TRBJ1-2; TRBD1 might be the D (5 bases). Trimming stripped 4 bases from V and 12 bases from J, with 16 bases between. Germline V gives CDR1 SGHRS, CDR2 YFSETQ. CDR3 size: 12 residues. In nucleotides, the CDR3 is TGCGCCAGCAGCCCGGGGTCAGGGCCCGACACCTTC. Its translation: CASSPGSGPDTF.

The chain is built from TRBV6-1 and TRBJ1-4, with 7 bases that match TRBD1. J lost 3 bases, V lost 3 bases, and 4 bases had no gene match. This CDR3 region has 15 residues. Germline CDR1 and CDR2: MNHNS and SASEGT. The CDR3 loop is CASSDGGTANEKLFF. In DNA, the CDR3 is TGTGCCAGCAGTGACGGGGGGACAGCTAATGAAAAACTGTTTTTT.